A selection of T cell receptor beta chains follows, all from one sample in a study of naive and memory T cell subsets. TCRdb used MiXCR to reprocess the UMI-ligation and nested PCR reads, holding one entry per CDR3 protein. The sample has tens of thousands of distinct CDR3 sequences; around 14% are singletons. The specimen sequenced was central memory CD4+ T cells from blood. The receptors originated from a human donor in good health. The CDR3 runs from the conserved cysteine through the conserved F or W. The D gene is left open where the match is weak. Clone size is given for some rows only: seen once, a few or many times, or a class if the clone is expanded.

D,V,J,size,DNA,CDR3
-,TRBV7-2,TRBJ2-1,-,TGTGCCAGCAGCTTACAGGGAGGTAGAAATGAGCAGTTCTTC,CASSLQGGRNEQFF
-,TRBV5-4,TRBJ2-6,-,TGTGCCAGCAGCGACCACTCTGGGGCCAACGTCCTGACTTTC,CASSDHSGANVLTF
-,TRBV7-6,TRBJ1-1,few,TGTGCCAGCAGCTTAGCGGGTGGGGTCAACACTGAAGCTTTCTTT,CASSLAGGVNTEAFF
-,TRBV14,TRBJ2-2,few,TGTGCCAGCAGCCAAGTTAGCTACACCGGGGAGCTGTTTTTT,CASSQVSYTGELFF
TRBD2,TRBV9,TRBJ2-3,few,TGTGCCAGCAGCGTGTCCCGGGGGGCAGATACGCAGTATTTT,CASSVSRGADTQYF
-,TRBV6-1,TRBJ1-5,-,TGTGCCAGCAGTGTTGCAGGGTCGGGGGATCAGCCCCAGCATTTT,CASSVAGSGDQPQHF
-,TRBV27,TRBJ2-7,-,TGTGCCAGCAGTTCCCGTTATGGTGGGAACTACGAGCAGTACTTC,CASSSRYGGNYEQYF
TRBD1,TRBV29-1,TRBJ1-4,-,TGCAGCGTTGTGGGGGGGACAGATGACACTAATGAAAAACTGTTTTTT,CSVVGGTDDTNEKLFF
TRBD1,TRBV5-4,TRBJ1-2,few,TGTGCCATATCGGTACAGGGGCTGGGCGGCTACACCTTC,CAISVQGLGGYTF
TRBD2,TRBV20-1,TRBJ2-1,many,TGCAGTGCCCAAAGACGACTAGCGGGAGAGAATGAGCAGTTCTTC,CSAQRRLAGENEQFF